The clone carrying this TCR beta chain was found a few times. Its target is not known. Arm-PCR of CDR3 regions and iRepertoire HTBI primers were the basis on which TCR beta libraries were built. TCRdb called the multiplex PCR reads again in MiXCR, with one record for every CDR3 protein. Of under 450,000 distinct CDR3 sequences in the sample, around 24% were seen once. Described time point: persistent/refractory GD, antithyroid drugs over 5 years with positive TRAb. PBMCs provided the RNA from which the TCR library was made. Peripheral blood, about 9 milliliters of it, was drawn into EDTA tubes. This record belongs to a study of regulatory T cells in long-lasting Graves disease. As for the study in general: Persistent Graves' disease denoted over 5 years of antithyroid drugs plus positive TSH receptor antibodies.

V was clipped by 5 bases and J by 4 bases; unmatched bases: 3. CDR3 length: 14 residues. Germline CDR1 KGHDR, CDR2 SFDVKD. Study conclusions and caveats: Possibly, accuracy suffered from the small sample size. There were preferences for TRBV28, TRBJ1-2 and TRBJ2-5 in persistent disease.

This rearrangement joins TRBV24-1 to TRBJ2-2; 7 bases line up with TRBD2. The receptor was isolated from a female donor with Graves disease. Sequences were derived from peripheral blood mononuclear cells (PBMCs), sampled when the disease was refractory, from a patient treated with antithyroid drugs. In DNA, the CDR3 is TGTGCCACCAGTGGATCGGGAGGCACCGGGGAGCTGTTTTTT. As protein: CATSGSGGTGELFF.